These 26 T cell receptor beta chains were all obtained from the same sample, sequenced in a study of Ad26.COV2.S vaccination and SARS-CoV-2 variants. Profiled with immunoSEQ multiplex PCR; TCRdb holds only in-frame clones, not every one. The sample shows 300,000 to 400,000 clones, 90% to 95% of them seen only once. Specimen: peripheral blood, collected after recovery from COVID-19. The origin of the receptors is a human donor who had recovered from COVID-19.

This clone is a singleton in its sample. V usage is TRBV5-1 and J usage is TRBJ1-4; no firm D call. Trimming removed 0 bases from V and 8 bases from J, with 14 bases in between. The CDR3 has 15 residues. Germline CDR1 reads SGHRS; CDR2 reads YFSETQ. In nucleotides, the CDR3 is TGCGCCAGCAGCTTGGGGTCAGGTTTAGGGGAAAAACTGTTTTTT. It specifies CASSLGSGLGEKLFF.

The chain combines TRBV11-3 with TRBJ2-3; 9 bases match TRBD2. Germline V gene data show CDR1 as SGHNT and CDR2 as YENEEA. Germline trimming cut 3 bases from V and 2 bases from J; bases unmatched to any gene: 3. CDR3 length: 15 residues. CDR3 DNA: TGTGCCAGCAGCTTTGCGGGGGGGATCACAGATACGCAGTATTTT. It codes for CASSFAGGITDTQYF.

This clone was picked up one time. V usage is TRBV2 and J usage is TRBJ2-1; TRBD2 matches 7 bases. Germline lookup yields CDR1 SNHLY and CDR2 FYNNEI. J lost 5 bases, V lost 1 base, and 5 bases had no gene match. This CDR3 comprises 15 residues. CDR3 bases: TGTGCCAGCAGTGAAGGGACTAGAAGCAACAATGAGCAGTTCTTC. Protein product: CASSEGTRSNNEQFF. The variable domain in full, completed from reference TRBV2 and TRBJ2-1, reads EPEVTQTPSHQVTQMGQEVILRCVPISNHLYFYWYRQILGQKVEFLVSFYNNEISEKSEIFDDQFSVERPDGSNFTLKIRSTKLEDSAMYFCASSEGTRSNNEQFFGPGTRLTVL.

V is TRBV7-3 and J is TRBJ2-5; TRBD2 agrees at 8 bases. V dropped 2 bases and J dropped 2; count of bases not matched to a gene: 4. The germline V gene has CDR1 SGHTA and CDR2 FQGTGA. The CDR3 has 15 amino acids. The CDR3 reads CASSLGRGAQETQYF. The DNA for the CDR3 is TGTGCCAGCAGCTTAGGGCGGGGGGCTCAAGAGACCCAGTACTTC.

CDR3 amino acids: CASSPRRTTEAFF. CDR3 DNA: TGTGCCAGCAGCCCCCGCCGAACAACTGAAGCTTTCTTT. The chain links TRBV7-8 to TRBJ1-1; D unclear. The V and J ends lost 5 bases and 5 bases respectively, with 12 bases between them. Germline CDR1 SGHVS, CDR2 FQNEAQ. The CDR3 is 13 residues long.

This clone occurred once. The chain couples TRBV7-9 to TRBJ1-1; no definite D call. Germline CDR1 reads SEHNR; CDR2 reads FQNEAQ (reference sequence). Trimming removed 3 bases at V and 3 bases at J, with 17 bases between. This CDR3 comprises 16 residues. The CDR3 DNA reads as TGTGCCAGCAGCTTTCTCCTCCCGCAGCAGGACACTGAAGCTTTCTTT. Its translation is CASSFLLPQQDTEAFF.

CDR3 sequence reads: CASSVGLGFTGELFF. In DNA form, the CDR3 reads TGTGCCAGCAGCGTAGGGCTTGGTTTCACCGGGGAGCTGTTTTTT. This chain connects TRBV7-3 to TRBJ2-2; D not resolved. This CDR3 region has 15 residues. The germline CDR1 and CDR2 sequences are SGHTA and FQGTGA. Trimming took off 5 bases at V and 4 bases at J, with 14 bases between the two ends.

This clone is a singleton in its sample. The genes are TRBV7-2 and TRBJ2-2; weak D call: TRBD1 (5 bases). V gave up 5 bases and J gave up 0 bases, with 13 bases separating them. Germline assignment: CDR1 SGHTA and CDR2 FQGNSA. The CDR3 spans 16 residues. The DNA of the CDR3 is TGTGCCAGCAGCGCCAGGGTGTTGACGAACACCGGGGAGCTGTTTTTT. Translation: CASSARVLTNTGELFF.

This clone was counted only a few times. The chain couples TRBV6-2 or TRBV6-3 to TRBJ1-1, with D hard to call. The CDR3 length is 13 residues. V was pared by 3 bases and J by 3 bases, with 8 bases between. In germline, CDR1 is MNHEY, CDR2 SVGEGT. CDR3 in amino acids: CASSYTTYTEAFF. As DNA, the CDR3 is TGTGCCAGCAGTTATACGACTTACACTGAAGCTTTCTTT.

This chain links TRBV6-5 with TRBJ2-7, with 10 bases lining up with TRBD2. V dropped 5 bases and J dropped 7; count of bases not matched to a gene: 11. This CDR3 contains 15 residues. From germline, CDR1 is MNHEY and CDR2 SVGAGI. The CDR3 nucleotides are TGTGCCAGCAGTAGCCGCCCTAGCGGGGGAGGTGAGCAGTACTTC. This codes for CASSSRPSGGGEQYF.

The chain combines TRBV7-9 with TRBJ2-2; perhaps TRBD2 as D (5 bases). The CDR3 totals 13 residues. Germline-derived CDR1 and CDR2 are SEHNR and FQNEAQ (reference sequence). Trimming removed 2 bases at V and 4 bases at J, with 5 bases between. The CDR3 spells CASSLSGTGELFF. CDR3 in DNA: TGTGCCAGCAGCTTAAGCGGCACCGGGGAGCTGTTTTTT.

The chain recombines TRBV7-6 with TRBJ1-1; the match to TRBD1 covers 7 bases. This CDR3 region has 14 residues. Germline V gene lookup returns CDR1 SGHVS and CDR2 FNYEAQ. After removal of 5 bases from V and 2 bases from J, the junction contained 5 bases not matched to a gene. CDR3 loop: CASSRGQENTEAFF. As DNA, the CDR3 is TGTGCCAGCAGCCGAGGACAGGAAAACACTGAAGCTTTCTTT.

The rearrangement links TRBV3-1 (or the pseudogene TRBV3-2) to TRBJ1-1; a possible D gene is TRBD1 (5 bases). Trimming removed 1 base at V and 4 bases at J, with 10 bases between. Germline-derived CDR1 and CDR2 are LGHDT and YNNKEL (reference sequence). This CDR3 has 14 amino acids. DNA for the CDR3: TGTGCCAGCAGCCAAGGCCAGGGATTCACTGAAGCTTTCTTT. Its protein product is CASSQGQGFTEAFF.

This chain connects TRBV5-4 to TRBJ2-1, with 11 bases lining up with TRBD1. Germline assignment: CDR1 SGHNT and CDR2 YYREEE (reference sequence). V dropped 4 bases and J dropped 12; count of bases not matched to a gene: 9. There are 14 residues in the CDR3. As DNA, the CDR3 is TGTGCCAGCAGCCCCGGGACAGGGGGATATGGGCAGTTCTTC. Translated, it gives CASSPGTGGYGQFF.

This clone was observed a handful of times. The chain is built from TRBV5-4 and TRBJ2-7; the match to TRBD2 covers 13 bases. The CDR3 covers 18 residues. The germline V gene encodes CDR1 SGHNT and CDR2 YYREEE (reference sequence). V shed 0 bases and J 3 bases; nucleotides not matched to a gene: 9. The CDR3 coding sequence is TGTGCCAGCAGCTTGGGGACTAGCGGGGGTCACCGTAGCTACGAGCAGTACTTC. Translated, it gives CASSLGTSGGHRSYEQYF.

Written as DNA, the CDR3 is TGTGCCAGCAGTTTACCCACACCGTACTATGGCTACACCTTC. Protein sequence: CASSLPTPYYGYTF. V usage is TRBV6-2 or TRBV6-3 and J usage is TRBJ1-2; the D is unclear. Germline CDR1 reads MNHEY; CDR2 reads SVGEGT. This CDR3 region has 14 residues. The V end lost 4 bases, the J end lost 3 bases, and 12 bases lay between the germline ends.

CDR3 residues: CASSNVEISQPQHF. The CDR3 DNA sequence: TGTGCCAGCAGTAACGTTGAGATCAGTCAGCCCCAGCATTTT. J is TRBJ1-5 and V is TRBV6-2 or TRBV6-3; no definite D call. Germline values: CDR1 MNHEY, CDR2 SVGEGT. The CDR3 runs 14 residues. The V gene lost 5 bases and the J gene lost 6 bases, with 14 bases spanning the gap.

The chain carries TRBV3-1 (or the pseudogene TRBV3-2) and TRBJ1-1, with D unclear. Germline V CDR1 and CDR2: LGHDT, YNNKEL (reference sequence). V lost 1 base, J lost 2 bases, and 11 bases lay in between. The CDR3 runs 15 residues. This CDR3 is CASSQGIGRNTEAFF. The CDR3 region has the DNA TGTGCCAGCAGCCAAGGTATAGGGAGAAACACTGAAGCTTTCTTT.

This chain joins TRBV5-5 and TRBJ1-2; D gene uncertain. Per the germline V gene, CDR1 is SGHKS and CDR2 is YYEKEE (reference sequence). This CDR3 comprises 14 residues. Trimming took 4 bases from V and 4 from J, leaving 14 bases between them. DNA for the CDR3: TGTGCCAGCAGCCCCCTCTGGGTGACCTATGGCTACACCTTC. Translation: CASSPLWVTYGYTF.

The chain uses TRBV3-1 (or the pseudogene TRBV3-2) and TRBJ1-5; unclear D gene. V was cut by 4 bases and J by 9 bases, with 16 bases left in between. The germline V gene has CDR1 LGHDT and CDR2 YNNKEL (reference sequence). The CDR3 runs to 14 residues. CDR3 amino acids: CASSLGGDLMPQHF. The CDR3 coding sequence is TGTGCCAGCAGCCTTGGAGGAGACCTCATGCCCCAGCATTTT.

This clone was found a few times. The chain joins TRBV10-3 to TRBJ2-7; 7 nucleotides match TRBD1. The CDR3 is 15 amino acids. From germline, CDR1 is ENHRY and CDR2 SYGVKD. J lost 0 bases, V lost 3 bases, and 5 bases had no gene match. The CDR3 region is CAISDTGAPSYEQYF. DNA for the CDR3: TGTGCCATCAGTGATACAGGGGCCCCCTCCTACGAGCAGTACTTC.

This clone was seen only once. The chain carries TRBV6-6 and TRBJ2-1; D unresolved. Trimming took 4 bases from V and 7 from J, leaving 5 bases between them. The CDR3 covers 11 residues. Germline V CDR1 and CDR2: MNHNY, SVGAGI (reference sequence). The CDR3 region is CASSFGNEQFF. CDR3 sequence (DNA): TGTGCCAGCAGTTTCGGGAATGAGCAGTTCTTC.

This chain links TRBV7-3 with TRBJ2-1, with D tentatively TRBD1 or TRBD2 (5 bases each). From germline, CDR1 is SGHTA and CDR2 FQGTGA. This CDR3 spans 16 amino acids. Trimming shortened V by 4 bases and J by 0 bases, and 13 bases separated the two germline ends. The CDR3 region is CASSSSGTLSYNEQFF. Written as DNA, the CDR3 is TGTGCCAGCAGCTCCTCAGGGACCCTCTCCTACAATGAGCAGTTCTTC.

This chain uses TRBV5-5 with TRBJ2-5, with D perhaps matching TRBD2 (5 bases). The CDR3 sequence is 14 residues long. Germline CDR1 and CDR2: SGHKS and YYEKEE (reference sequence). V lost 0 bases and J lost 5, with 11 bases in between. The CDR3 spells CASSLGNPGETQYF. CDR3 in DNA: TGTGCCAGCAGCTTGGGGAACCCGGGGGAGACCCAGTACTTC.

The chain combines TRBV19 with TRBJ1-2; D is unresolved. The V gene lost 7 bases and the J gene lost 2 bases, with 23 bases spanning the gap. CDR1 is LNHDA, CDR2 SQIVND, per germline (reference sequence). This CDR3 comprises 17 residues. CDR3 nucleotide sequence: TGTGCCAGTACTGTATTCGGGGAGCCTTTTAAGAACTATGGCTACACCTTC. This sequence encodes CASTVFGEPFKNYGYTF.

The chain joins TRBV27 to TRBJ1-3, with D hard to call. The germline gives CDR1 MNHEY, CDR2 SMNVEV (reference sequence). V lost 3 bases and J 0 bases, leaving 12 bases between the germline ends. CDR3 length: 16 amino acids. The CDR3 protein is CASSLPPHHSGNTIYF. In nucleotides, the CDR3 is TGTGCCAGCAGTTTGCCTCCGCATCACTCTGGAAACACCATATATTTT.